This entry concerns a single TCR beta chain. The sample belongs to a study of CD8+ T cells in alopecia areata. cDNA prepared by RNA extraction and subsequent reverse transcription served as the template for sequencing. Only in-frame clones appear in the TCRdb table, and some are missing; sequencing was by immunoSEQ multiplex PCR. The sample gives just over 150,000 clones, just over 65% of which show up once; around 0.9% is in the top ten. As for treatment: oral pan-JAK inhibitor, 5-10 mg twice daily. Germline CDR1 SGHVS, CDR2 FNYEAQ. The CDR3 runs 14 residues. V was shortened by 3 bases and J by 4 bases, with 12 bases between the two germline ends.

The sequencing here drew on CD4+ T cells sorted from blood, taken at week 4, from a patient treated with tofacitinib. This receptor was identified in a human donor with alopecia areata. This sequence joins TRBV7-6 and TRBJ1-1, with D hard to call. This CDR3 is CASSFLSIGTEAFF. CDR3 bases: TGTGCCAGCAGCTTTTTATCGATCGGCACTGAAGCTTTCTTT.